Below are 18 T cell receptor beta chains sequenced from a single sample in a study of PD-1 blockade in mismatch repair-deficient tumors. Only in-frame clones appear in the TCRdb table, and some are missing; sequencing was by immunoSEQ multiplex PCR. There are tens of thousands of clones in the sample; around 85% occur only once, and about 2.7% lies in the top ten. This material consisted of PBMCs, taken before pembrolizumab treatment. The receptor source for this set is an adult with mismatch repair-deficient cancer.

This CDR3 is CASSPRLAAHYEQYF. In DNA, the CDR3 is TGTGCCAGCAGCCCAAGACTAGCGGCTCACTACGAGCAGTACTTC. The J gene is TRBJ2-7, the V gene TRBV9; 9 nucleotides match TRBD2. Germline V gives CDR1 SGDLS, CDR2 YYNGEE. The trim removed 4 bases at V and 3 bases at J, leaving 8 bases unmatched. The CDR3 contains 15 residues. The whole variable domain, remainder taken from reference TRBV9 and TRBJ2-7, is DSGVTQTPKHLITATGQRVTLRCSPRSGDLSVYWYQQSLDQGLQFLIQYYNGEERAKGNILERFSAQQFPDLHSELNLSSLELGDSALYFCASSPRLAAHYEQYFGPGTRLTVT.

The J gene is TRBJ2-1, the V gene TRBV28; 8 bases map to TRBD2. V shed 6 bases, J shed 2 bases, and the junction held 6 bases outside the gene matches. The germline V gene has CDR1 MDHEN and CDR2 SYDVKM. CDR3 length: 15 amino acids. CDR3 in amino acids: CASRYSGTPYNEQFF. As DNA, the CDR3 is TGTGCCAGCAGATATAGCGGGACGCCCTACAATGAGCAGTTCTTC.

J is TRBJ2-5 and V is TRBV29-1; D might be TRBD2 (5 bases). Germline CDR1 reads SQVTM; CDR2 reads ANQGSEA. This CDR3 contains 11 residues. V lost 7 bases and J lost 5, with 11 bases in between. DNA for the CDR3: TGCAGCGCCGCGGGTCGGGAGACCCAGTACTTC. Its protein is CSAAGRETQYF. Filled out from reference TRBV29-1 and TRBJ2-5, the complete variable domain reads SAVISQKPSRDICQRGTSLTIQCQVDSQVTMMFWYRQQPGQSLTLIATANQGSEATYESGFVIDKFPISRPNLTFSTLTVSNMSPEDSSIYLCSAAGRETQYFGPGTRLLVL.

V usage is TRBV27 and J usage is TRBJ1-5; no clear D gene. V was cut by 6 bases and J by 2 bases, with 14 bases left in between. The CDR3 has 15 residues. The germline gives CDR1 MNHEY, CDR2 SMNVEV (reference sequence). Written as DNA, the CDR3 is TGTGCCAGCAGGGAACTAGGTACAGGCAATCAGCCCCAGCATTTT. It translates to CASRELGTGNQPQHF.

The chain's CDR3 is CASSPDVTGGTEQYF. The CDR3 bases are TGCGCCAGCAGCCCGGATGTGACAGGCGGCACGGAGCAGTACTTC. The chain employs TRBV5-1 and TRBJ2-7; maybe TRBD1 (6 bases). The CDR3 sequence is 15 residues long. V lost 4 bases, J lost 7 bases, and 21 bases lay in between. Germline V gives CDR1 SGHRS, CDR2 YFSETQ.

This clone was counted a few times. This chain uses TRBV7-9 with TRBJ2-7, with D possibly TRBD1 on 8 matching bases. The V gene lost 7 bases and the J gene lost 3 bases, with 16 bases spanning the gap. Germline V gene data show CDR1 as SEHNR and CDR2 as FQNEAQ (reference sequence). This CDR3 has 14 amino acids. The CDR3 DNA reads as TGTGCCAGCACCTCAGCGGGACAGGACTACGAGCAGTACTTC. Its translation is CASTSAGQDYEQYF. Full variable domain (remainder filled in from reference TRBV7-9 and TRBJ2-7): DTGVSQNPRHKITKRGQNVTFRCDPISEHNRLYWYRQTLGQGPEFLTYFQNEAQLEKSRLLSDRFSAERPKGSFSTLEIQRTEQGDSAMYLCASTSAGQDYEQYFGPGTRLTVT.

This chain uses TRBV4-1 with TRBJ1-1, with 7 bases matching TRBD1. Trimming took 4 bases from V and 2 from J; bases not matched to a gene: 7. Germline V gives CDR1 MGHRA, CDR2 YSYEKL. The CDR3 has 15 amino acids. The DNA for the CDR3 is TGCGCCAGCAGCCCTTCCGGGACAGCAAACACTGAAGCTTTCTTT. It encodes CASSPSGTANTEAFF.

V gene TRBV19 combines with J gene TRBJ1-5, with a possible D match to TRBD1 (6 bases). Per the germline V gene, CDR1 is LNHDA and CDR2 is SQIVND (reference sequence). This CDR3 is 13 amino acids long. Trimming took off 5 bases at V and 6 bases at J, with 11 bases between the two ends. CDR3 nucleotide sequence: TGTGCCAGTAGTCCTACAGGGACTCAGCCCCAGCATTTT. It is translated as CASSPTGTQPQHF.

This chain uses TRBV9 with TRBJ2-1; 15 bases are a match to TRBD2. The CDR3 consists of 21 residues. Germline V lookup: CDR1 SGDLS, CDR2 YYNGEE. V was clipped by 0 bases and J by 0 bases; unmatched bases: 10. CDR3 in amino acids: CASSVDPSGLAGGGSYNEQFF. The DNA for the CDR3 is TGTGCCAGCAGCGTAGACCCCTCGGGACTAGCGGGAGGCGGCTCCTACAATGAGCAGTTCTTC.

The CDR3 spells CASSVTGRGAFF. The CDR3 coding sequence is TGTGCCAGCAGTGTCACAGGGAGGGGAGCTTTCTTT. The chain employs TRBV6-1 and TRBJ1-1; tentatively, D is TRBD1 (6 bases). Per the germline V gene, CDR1 is MNHNS and CDR2 is SASEGT. CDR3 length: 12 residues. The V end was cut by 4 bases, the J end by 10 bases, with 13 bases between.

The chain combines TRBV5-1 with TRBJ2-1; 8 bases fit TRBD1. Germline CDR1 reads SGHRS; CDR2 reads YFSETQ. J was trimmed by 3 bases and V by 3 bases; bases with no gene match: 5. This CDR3 has 15 residues. The CDR3 DNA sequence: TGCGCCAGCAGCTCCGGACAGGGTCTCTACAATGAGCAGTTCTTC. Translated: CASSSGQGLYNEQFF. Combining the CDR3 with reference TRBV5-1 and TRBJ2-1 gives the whole variable domain KAGVTQTPRYLIKTRGQQVTLSCSPISGHRSVSWYQQTPGQGLQFLFEYFSETQRNKGNFPGRFSGRQFSNSRSEMNVSTLELGDSALYLCASSSGQGLYNEQFFGPGTRLTVL.

The V call is TRBV6-1, the J call TRBJ1-3, with D unclear. V lost 3 bases and J 0 bases, leaving 12 bases between the germline ends. This CDR3 is 16 amino acids long. The germline gives CDR1 MNHNS, CDR2 SASEGT. CDR3 nucleotides: TGTGCCAGCAGTGAGATCCACTCGAACTCTGGAAACACCATATATTTT. It encodes CASSEIHSNSGNTIYF.

The chain combines TRBV7-9 with TRBJ1-2; 7 nucleotides align to TRBD1. This CDR3 is 13 amino acids long. Trimming removed 5 bases from V and 2 bases from J; junction bases left unmatched: 2. Per the germline V gene, CDR1 is SEHNR and CDR2 is FQNEAQ (reference sequence). CDR3 sequence: CASSAGQNYGYTF. The CDR3 region has the DNA TGTGCCAGCAGCGCGGGACAGAACTATGGCTACACCTTC.

This clone was counted a few times. The V call is TRBV7-2, the J call TRBJ2-7; D remains unclear. Germline lookup yields CDR1 SGHTA and CDR2 FQGNSA. Trimming took off 0 bases at V and 1 base at J, with 7 bases between the two ends. The CDR3 sequence is 14 residues long. The CDR3 loop is CASSLAAKSYEQYF. The CDR3 DNA sequence: TGTGCCAGCAGCTTAGCGGCAAAATCCTACGAGCAGTACTTC.

Points on this clone: At one end, the junction sequence differs from germline, possibly due to a read error. The CDR3 region has the DNA TGTGCCAGCAGCCAAGGGGACACTCAAGCTTTCTTT. This translates into CASSQGDTQAFF. The chain links TRBV7-9 to TRBJ1-1; the D gene is possibly TRBD1 (6 bases). The CDR3 runs to 12 residues. The germline gives CDR1 SEHNR, CDR2 FQNEAQ (reference sequence). The full variable domain, completed using reference TRBV7-9 and TRBJ1-1, is DTGVSQNPRHKITKRGQNVTFRCDPISEHNRLYWYRQTLGQGPEFLTYFQNEAQLEKSRLLSDRFSAERPKGSFSTLEIQRTEQGDSAMYLCASSQGDTQAFFGQGTRLTVV.

This clone was counted a single time. V usage is TRBV4-2 and J usage is TRBJ1-5, with D possibly TRBD1 on 5 matching bases. V shed 0 bases and J shed 0 bases, with 9 bases lying between them. The germline V gene has CDR1 LGHNA and CDR2 YNFKEQ. There are 16 residues in the CDR3. DNA of the CDR3: TGTGCCAGCAGCCAAGAGGGGGGAGGTAGCAATCAGCCCCAGCATTTT. Encoded protein: CASSQEGGGSNQPQHF.

J is TRBJ2-6 and V is TRBV27; 8 bases are a match to TRBD2. Per the germline V gene, CDR1 is MNHEY and CDR2 is SMNVEV (reference sequence). The ends lost 4 bases at V and 1 base at J; junction bases unmatched: 6. The CDR3 is 17 residues long. The CDR3, as DNA: TGTGCCAGCAGTTGGAGCGGGAGAGTATCTGGGGCCAACGTCCTGACTTTC. This encodes CASSWSGRVSGANVLTF.

The chain joins TRBV27 to TRBJ1-6, with D possibly TRBD1 on 6 matching bases. CDR1 is MNHEY, CDR2 SMNVEV, per germline (reference sequence). Trimming removed 4 bases at V and 7 bases at J, with 14 bases between. The CDR3 has 15 residues. Written as DNA, the CDR3 is TGTGCCAGCAGTTGGAACAGGGATCTCAATTCACCCCTCCACTTT. It specifies CASSWNRDLNSPLHF.